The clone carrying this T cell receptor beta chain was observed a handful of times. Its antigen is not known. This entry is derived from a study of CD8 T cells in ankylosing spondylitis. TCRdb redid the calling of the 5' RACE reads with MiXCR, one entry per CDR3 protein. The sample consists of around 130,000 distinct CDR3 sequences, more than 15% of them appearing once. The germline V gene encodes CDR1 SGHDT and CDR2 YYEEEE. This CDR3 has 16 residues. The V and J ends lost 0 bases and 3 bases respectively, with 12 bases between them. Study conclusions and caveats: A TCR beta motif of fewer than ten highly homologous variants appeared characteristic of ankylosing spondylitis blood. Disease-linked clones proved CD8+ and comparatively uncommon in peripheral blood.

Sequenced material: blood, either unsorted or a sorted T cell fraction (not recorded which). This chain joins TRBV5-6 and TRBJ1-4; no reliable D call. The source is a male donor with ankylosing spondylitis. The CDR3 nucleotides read TGTGCCAGCAGCTTGGGAATCGTAACTCCTAATGAAAAACTGTTTTTT. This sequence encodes CASSLGIVTPNEKLFF.